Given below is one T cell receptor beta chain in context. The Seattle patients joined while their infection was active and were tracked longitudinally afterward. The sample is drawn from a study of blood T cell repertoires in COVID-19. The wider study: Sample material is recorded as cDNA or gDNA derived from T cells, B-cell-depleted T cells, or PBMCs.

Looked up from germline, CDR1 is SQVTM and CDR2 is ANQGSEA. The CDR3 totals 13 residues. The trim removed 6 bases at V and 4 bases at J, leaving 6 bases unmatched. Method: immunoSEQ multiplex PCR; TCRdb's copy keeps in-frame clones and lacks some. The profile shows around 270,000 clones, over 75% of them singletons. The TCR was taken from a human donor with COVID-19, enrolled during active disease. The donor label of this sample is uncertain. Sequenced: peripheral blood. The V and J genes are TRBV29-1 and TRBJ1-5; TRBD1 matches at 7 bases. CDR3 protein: CSVSIQGNQPQHF. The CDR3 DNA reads TGCAGCGTCAGCATACAGGGGAATCAGCCCCAGCATTTT.